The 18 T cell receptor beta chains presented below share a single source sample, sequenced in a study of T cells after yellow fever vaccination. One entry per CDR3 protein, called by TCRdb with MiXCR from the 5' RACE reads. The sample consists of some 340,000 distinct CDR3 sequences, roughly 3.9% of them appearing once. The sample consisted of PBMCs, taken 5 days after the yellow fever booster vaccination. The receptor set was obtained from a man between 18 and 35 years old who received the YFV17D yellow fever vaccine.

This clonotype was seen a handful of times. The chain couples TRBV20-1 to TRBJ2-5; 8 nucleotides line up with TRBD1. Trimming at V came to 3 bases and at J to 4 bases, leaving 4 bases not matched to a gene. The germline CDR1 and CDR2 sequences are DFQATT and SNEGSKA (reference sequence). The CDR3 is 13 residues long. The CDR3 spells CSARGRGRETQYF. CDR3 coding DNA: TGCAGTGCTAGGGGCAGGGGGCGAGAGACCCAGTACTTC.

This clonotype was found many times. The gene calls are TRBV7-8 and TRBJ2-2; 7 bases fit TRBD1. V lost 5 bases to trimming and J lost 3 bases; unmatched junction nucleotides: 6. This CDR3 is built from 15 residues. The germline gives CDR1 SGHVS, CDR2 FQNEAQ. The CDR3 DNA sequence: TGTGCCAGCAGCGTAATAACAGGGGACACCGGGGAGCTGTTTTTT. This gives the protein CASSVITGDTGELFF. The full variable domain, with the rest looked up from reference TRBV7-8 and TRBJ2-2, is GAGVSQSPRYKVAKRGQDVALRCDPISGHVSLFWYQQALGQGPEFLTYFQNEAQLDKSGLPSDRFFAERPEGSVSTLKIQRTQQEDSAVYLCASSVITGDTGELFFGEGSRLTVL.

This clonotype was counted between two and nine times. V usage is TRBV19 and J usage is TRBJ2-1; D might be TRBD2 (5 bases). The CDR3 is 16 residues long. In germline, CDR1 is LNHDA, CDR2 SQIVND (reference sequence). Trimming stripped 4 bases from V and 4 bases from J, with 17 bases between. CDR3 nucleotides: TGTGCCAGTAGTAGACCCGAGGACGGGGTATACAATGAGCAGTTCTTC. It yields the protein CASSRPEDGVYNEQFF.

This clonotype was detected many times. Written as DNA, the CDR3 is TGCGCCAGCAGCTTGACAGCAGGCACTGAAGCTTTCTTT. Translation: CASSLTAGTEAFF. This rearrangement joins TRBV5-1 to TRBJ1-1; no clear D. Germline V gene lookup returns CDR1 SGHRS and CDR2 YFSETQ. With 1 base removed from V and 4 bases from J, the gap between germline ends came to 8 bases. The CDR3 length is 13 residues.

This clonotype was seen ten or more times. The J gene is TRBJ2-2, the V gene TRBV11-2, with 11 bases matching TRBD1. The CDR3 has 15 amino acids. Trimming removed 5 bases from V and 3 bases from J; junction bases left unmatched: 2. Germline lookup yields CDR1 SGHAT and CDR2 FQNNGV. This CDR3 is CASSRDRGYTGELFF. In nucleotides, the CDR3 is TGTGCCAGCAGCCGGGACAGGGGGTACACCGGGGAGCTGTTTTTT.

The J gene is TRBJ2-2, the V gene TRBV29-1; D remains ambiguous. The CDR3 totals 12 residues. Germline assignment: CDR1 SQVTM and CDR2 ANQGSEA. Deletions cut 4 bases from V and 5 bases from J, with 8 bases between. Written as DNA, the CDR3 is TGCAGCGTTGTGGTGGGAACCGGGGAGCTGTTTTTT. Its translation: CSVVVGTGELFF.

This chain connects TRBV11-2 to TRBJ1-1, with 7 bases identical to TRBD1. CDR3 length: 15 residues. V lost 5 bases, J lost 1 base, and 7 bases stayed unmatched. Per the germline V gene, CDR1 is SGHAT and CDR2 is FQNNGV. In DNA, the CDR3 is TGTGCCAGCAGCCCCGGGACAGCTCAGAACACTGAAGCTTTCTTT. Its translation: CASSPGTAQNTEAFF.

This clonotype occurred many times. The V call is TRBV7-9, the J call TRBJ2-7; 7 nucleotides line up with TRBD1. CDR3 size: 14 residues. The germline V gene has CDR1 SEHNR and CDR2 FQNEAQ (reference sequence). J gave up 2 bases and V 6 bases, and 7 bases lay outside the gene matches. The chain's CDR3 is CASSHSGQPYEQYF. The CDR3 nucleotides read TGTGCCAGCAGTCATTCGGGACAGCCCTACGAGCAGTACTTC.

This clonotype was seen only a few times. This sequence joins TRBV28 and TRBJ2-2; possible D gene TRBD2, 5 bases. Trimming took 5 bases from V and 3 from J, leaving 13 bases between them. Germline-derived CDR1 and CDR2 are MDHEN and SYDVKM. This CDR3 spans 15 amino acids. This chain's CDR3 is CASSPKQEDTGELFF. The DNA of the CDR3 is TGTGCCAGCAGTCCGAAGCAGGAGGACACCGGGGAGCTGTTTTTT.

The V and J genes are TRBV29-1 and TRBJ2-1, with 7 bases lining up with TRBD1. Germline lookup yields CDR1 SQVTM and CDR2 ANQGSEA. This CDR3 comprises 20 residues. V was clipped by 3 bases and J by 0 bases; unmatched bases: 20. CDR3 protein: CSVDGMTGSFFVSSYNEQFF. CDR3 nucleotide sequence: TGCAGCGTTGACGGTATGACAGGGAGTTTCTTCGTCAGCTCCTACAATGAGCAGTTCTTC.

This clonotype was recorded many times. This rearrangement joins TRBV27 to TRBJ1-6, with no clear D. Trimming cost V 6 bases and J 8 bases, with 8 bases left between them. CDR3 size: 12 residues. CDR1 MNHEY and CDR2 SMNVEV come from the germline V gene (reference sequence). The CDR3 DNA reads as TGTGCCAGCAGGGTGGTTGATTCACCCCTCCACTTT. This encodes CASRVVDSPLHF.

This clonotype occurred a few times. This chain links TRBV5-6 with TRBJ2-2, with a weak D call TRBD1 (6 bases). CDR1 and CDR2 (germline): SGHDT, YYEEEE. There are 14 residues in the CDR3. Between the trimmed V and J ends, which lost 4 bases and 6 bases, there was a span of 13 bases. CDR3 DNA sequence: TGTGCCAGCAGCGGGACATCCTCGTCCGGGGAGCTGTTTTTT. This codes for CASSGTSSSGELFF.

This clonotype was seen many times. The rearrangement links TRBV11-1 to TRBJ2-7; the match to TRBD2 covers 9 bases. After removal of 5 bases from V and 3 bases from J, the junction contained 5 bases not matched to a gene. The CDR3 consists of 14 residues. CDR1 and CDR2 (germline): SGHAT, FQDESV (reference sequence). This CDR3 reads CASSLPSGVYEQYF. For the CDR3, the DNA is TGTGCCAGCAGCCTCCCTAGCGGGGTCTACGAGCAGTACTTC.

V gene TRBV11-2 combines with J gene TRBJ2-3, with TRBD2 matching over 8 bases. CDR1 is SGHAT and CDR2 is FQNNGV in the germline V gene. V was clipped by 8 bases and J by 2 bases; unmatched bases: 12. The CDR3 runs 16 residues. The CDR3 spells CASRGGRGGNTDTQYF. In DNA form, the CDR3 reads TGTGCCAGCCGGGGGGGTCGCGGGGGGAACACAGATACGCAGTATTTT.

The CDR3 sequence: CASFEAGVYGYTF. CDR3 bases: TGTGCCAGCTTTGAAGCGGGGGTCTATGGCTACACCTTC. The gene calls are TRBV28 and TRBJ1-2, with D perhaps TRBD1 (5 bases). CDR1 and CDR2 from the germline V gene are MDHEN and SYDVKM. This CDR3 is 13 amino acids long. Between the trimmed V and J ends, which lost 8 bases and 4 bases, there was a span of 14 bases.

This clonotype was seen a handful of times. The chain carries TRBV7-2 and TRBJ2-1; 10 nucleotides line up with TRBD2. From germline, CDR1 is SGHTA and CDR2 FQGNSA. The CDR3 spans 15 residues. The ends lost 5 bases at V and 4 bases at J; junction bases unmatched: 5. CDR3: CASSPWTSGYNEQFF. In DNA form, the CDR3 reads TGTGCCAGCAGCCCTTGGACTAGCGGTTACAATGAGCAGTTCTTC.

CDR3 sequence: CSARRTWVGNQPQHF. The CDR3 DNA is TGCAGTGCTAGACGGACGTGGGTGGGTAATCAGCCCCAGCATTTT. The chain employs TRBV20-1 and TRBJ1-5; no definite D call. Germline V gives CDR1 DFQATT, CDR2 SNEGSKA (reference sequence). Trimming removed 2 bases at V and 4 bases at J, with 15 bases between. There are 15 residues in the CDR3.

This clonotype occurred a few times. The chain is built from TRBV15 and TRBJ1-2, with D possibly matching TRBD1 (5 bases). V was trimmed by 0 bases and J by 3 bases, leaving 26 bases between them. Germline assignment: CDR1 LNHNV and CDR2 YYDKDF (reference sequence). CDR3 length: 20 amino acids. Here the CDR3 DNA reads TGTGCCACCAGCAGAGACGTATTTGGGGGGGACTTAATGAGCGACTATGGCTACACCTTC. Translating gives CATSRDVFGGDLMSDYGYTF.